These 17 T cell receptor beta chains originate from one sample sequenced in a study of early T cells in non-severe SARS-CoV-2 infection. TCRdb processed the 5' RACE reads anew with MiXCR; each CDR3 protein has one entry. The sample holds some 46,000 distinct CDR3 sequences, about 9.3% seen once. The sample was whole blood. The receptors stem from an adult who was a healthcare worker with PCR-confirmed SARS-CoV-2 infection or an uninfected control (not recorded which).

This clonotype was observed a few times. J is TRBJ2-5 and V is TRBV6-5, with D perhaps TRBD2 (6 bases). The germline CDR1 and CDR2 sequences are MNHEY and SVGAGI. V lost 5 bases, J lost 5 bases, and 12 bases lay in between. There are 13 residues in the CDR3. The CDR3 sequence: CASSPGGRETQYF. CDR3 DNA sequence: TGTGCCAGCAGTCCCGGGGGACGGGAGACCCAGTACTTC.

This clonotype was observed many times. J is TRBJ1-5 and V is TRBV18; 7 nucleotides line up with TRBD1. The CDR3 runs 19 residues. Germline V gene data show CDR1 as KGHSH and CDR2 as LQKENI. V shed 4 bases, J shed 2 bases, and the junction held 17 bases outside the gene matches. CDR3: CASSLPRQGSLFGNQPQHF. CDR3 nucleotides: TGTGCCAGCTCACTTCCAAGACAGGGAAGCCTCTTCGGCAATCAGCCCCAGCATTTT.

This clonotype was seen at least ten times. This sequence joins TRBV7-6 and TRBJ2-5; TRBD1 matches 8 bases. The CDR3 totals 15 residues. Germline CDR1 is SGHVS and CDR2 is FNYEAQ. The V segment lost 4 bases and the J segment 2 bases; nucleotides outside the gene matches: 6. The CDR3 DNA follows: TGTGCCAGCAGCTCTACCTGGACAGGGCAAGAGACCCAGTACTTC. It yields the protein CASSSTWTGQETQYF.

This clonotype has just a few counts. The J gene is TRBJ1-2, the V gene TRBV29-1, with TRBD1 as a possible D gene (5 bases). The V end lost 4 bases, the J end lost 3 bases, and 9 bases lay between the germline ends. This CDR3 has 12 residues. Germline V lookup: CDR1 SQVTM, CDR2 ANQGSEA. CDR3 sequence: CSVVGGDYGYTF. CDR3 DNA: TGCAGCGTTGTAGGAGGGGACTATGGCTACACCTTC.

This clonotype has more than one count but fewer than ten. V and J are TRBV7-2 and TRBJ1-5; 8 positions agree with TRBD1. The CDR3 loop spans 17 amino acids. With 3 bases clipped from V and 6 bases from J, the junction kept 13 bases outside the gene matches. Germline CDR1 is SGHTA and CDR2 is FQGNSA. The CDR3 coding sequence is TGTGCCAGCAGCTTTCGGACAGGGACGGTAAAGGCTCAGCCCCAGCATTTT. Protein: CASSFRTGTVKAQPQHF.

This clonotype was counted a few times. This chain uses TRBV28 with TRBJ2-5, with a weak D call TRBD1 (5 bases). The CDR3 totals 12 residues. CDR1 and CDR2 from the germline V gene are MDHEN and SYDVKM. Trimming took off 10 bases at V and 3 bases at J, with 12 bases between the two ends. The CDR3 sequence is CATRQGKETQYF. In nucleotides, the CDR3 is TGTGCCACCCGTCAGGGTAAAGAGACCCAGTACTTC. The whole variable domain, remainder taken from reference TRBV28 and TRBJ2-5, is DVKVTQSSRYLVKRTGEKVFLECVQDMDHENMFWYRQDPGLGLRLIYFSYDVKMKEKGDIPEGYSVSREKKERFSLILESASTNQTSMYLCATRQGKETQYFGPGTRLLVL.

This clonotype appeared many times. The CDR3 sequence: CASSTRNSYEQYF. The DNA of the CDR3 is TGTGCCAGCAGTACCCGAAATTCCTACGAGCAGTACTTC. The chain carries TRBV27 and TRBJ2-7; the D is unclear. Trimming pared 5 bases from V and 1 base from J, leaving 9 bases between. CDR3 length: 13 amino acids. Germline CDR1 MNHEY, CDR2 SMNVEV (reference sequence).

This clonotype was detected only a few times. The V gene is TRBV7-2, the J gene TRBJ2-7, with D tentatively TRBD1 or TRBD2 (5 bases each). Trimming removed 0 bases from V and 2 bases from J, with 14 bases in between. Germline V CDR1 and CDR2: SGHTA, FQGNSA. This CDR3 has 16 amino acids. The CDR3 DNA follows: TGTGCCAGCAGCTTAGCGGGACGGGTAGATACCTACGAGCAGTACTTC. Translating it yields CASSLAGRVDTYEQYF.

This clonotype was detected many times. V usage is TRBV4-3 and J usage is TRBJ1-1; the match to TRBD1 covers 10 bases. CDR3 length: 16 amino acids. V was clipped by 1 base and J by 7 bases; unmatched bases: 9. Germline V lookup: CDR1 LGHNA, CDR2 YSLEER. The CDR3 DNA follows: TGCGCCAGCAGCCAAGTAACCGGGACAGGGGCCGGTGAAGCTTTCTTT. It yields the protein CASSQVTGTGAGEAFF.

V and J are TRBV28 and TRBJ2-1; D is unclear. The CDR3 is 15 amino acids. V was trimmed by 4 bases and J by 3 bases, leaving 13 bases between them. Germline V gene sequence: CDR1 MDHEN, CDR2 SYDVKM. The CDR3 region has the DNA TGTGCCAGCAGTTCACCACCCGGATTCTACAATGAGCAGTTCTTC. Its translation is CASSSPPGFYNEQFF.

This clonotype has only a few counts. The chain links TRBV20-1 to TRBJ1-2, with D possibly TRBD1 on 5 matching bases. CDR1 DFQATT and CDR2 SNEGSKA come from the germline V gene (reference sequence). This CDR3 is built from 15 residues. The CDR3 is CSTSGDRSSNYGYTF. CDR3 bases: TGCAGCACCTCCGGCGACAGATCCTCTAACTATGGCTACACCTTC.

This clonotype was seen more than once but under ten times. The chain links TRBV27 to TRBJ2-1; 9 bases map to TRBD1. The CDR3 runs 12 residues. Losses at the gene ends were 10 bases for V and 9 bases for J; bases not matched to a gene: 7. CDR1 MNHEY and CDR2 SMNVEV come from the germline V gene (reference sequence). For the CDR3, the DNA is TGTGCCACCTCCGACAGGGGGGTTGAGCAGTTCTTC. Amino acid sequence: CATSDRGVEQFF.

The V call is TRBV28, the J call TRBJ1-2; no firm D call. V lost 6 bases, J lost 5 bases, and 13 bases lay in between. The CDR3 loop spans 13 amino acids. Germline lookup yields CDR1 MDHEN and CDR2 SYDVKM. CDR3 loop: CASRKSGFYGYTF. The CDR3 DNA sequence: TGTGCCAGCAGAAAAAGTGGTTTTTATGGCTACACCTTC.

V is TRBV18 and J is TRBJ2-1; unclear D gene. CDR3 length: 11 amino acids. Germline values: CDR1 KGHSH, CDR2 LQKENI. Between the trimmed V and J ends, which lost 3 bases and 10 bases, there was a span of 7 bases. CDR3 bases: TGTGCCAGCTCACCGAAGGAGGAGCAGTTCTTC. Translating gives CASSPKEEQFF.

V gene TRBV14 combines with J gene TRBJ1-4, with D uncertain. This CDR3 has 12 residues. The V end lost 4 bases, the J end lost 8 bases, and 8 bases lay between the germline ends. Germline lookup yields CDR1 SGHDN and CDR2 FVKESK. The CDR3 loop reads CASSPTAEKLFF. The CDR3 DNA reads as TGTGCCAGCAGCCCCACGGCCGAAAAACTGTTTTTT. Based on the CDR3 plus reference TRBV14 and TRBJ1-4, the full variable domain is EAGVTQFPSHSVIEKGQTVTLRCDPISGHDNLYWYRRVMGKEIKFLLHFVKESKQDESGMPNNRFLAERTGGTYSTLKVQPAELEDSGVYFCASSPTAEKLFFGSGTQLSVL.

This clonotype appeared many times. The J gene is TRBJ2-3, the V gene TRBV5-5, with D maybe TRBD1 (6 bases). Germline lookup yields CDR1 SGHKS and CDR2 YYEKEE (reference sequence). The ends were cut back, 2 bases at V and 6 bases at J, with 13 bases in the middle. The CDR3 is made up of 14 amino acids. The DNA for the CDR3 is TGTGCCAGCAGCTTAAAGACAGGTTTGGATACGCAGTATTTT. This codes for CASSLKTGLDTQYF.

In its sample, this clonotype was seen many times. This rearrangement joins TRBV28 to TRBJ1-6; possible D gene TRBD1, 6 bases. This CDR3 spans 18 amino acids. The V gene lost 6 bases and the J gene lost 7 bases, with 25 bases spanning the gap. CDR1 is MDHEN, CDR2 SYDVKM, per germline. CDR3 sequence reads: CASRKPPKKTGGNSPLHF. As DNA, the CDR3 is TGTGCCAGCAGAAAACCACCTAAAAAGACAGGCGGCAATTCACCCCTCCACTTT.